The subject of this entry is one TCR beta chain. Its antigen is currently not known. No per-base quality is available; no much larger clone lies one base away. This sample was taken from a study of CD8+CD57+ T cells in acquired aplastic anemia (dated by TCRdb to the late 2010s). Regarding the research as a whole: Extracted DNA from sorted CD4+ and CD8+ cells averaged around 2.9 ug, ranging from roughly 0.2 to 30 ug. CD8+CD57+ expansion was defined as frequency above the mean frequency observed in healthy subjects.

V loses 4 bases of germline sequence and J loses 2 bases, and the interval between the two ends is 14 bases. Taken from the germline V gene, the CDR1 and CDR2 loops are KGHSY and FQNENV. The CDR3 numbers 16 residues from cysteine through phenylalanine. Only the CDR3 portion is preserved as DNA: 48 bases, with reading frame beginning at the first base. Genomic DNA served as template for TCR beta VDJ combination and CDR3 sequence profiling. An Illumina HiSeq 2000 was the platform used for TCR repertoire sequencing. Per the authors' processing: Repertoires were assessed using TRBV/TRBJ rearrangement plots, CDR3 size and DJ length profiles, and Simpson's diversity index. The immunodominant clone was defined as the most abundant DNA sequence in deep sequencing data. CDR3 amino acid sequences were checked for sharing across subjects and were also compared against the VDJdb database and published repertoires. TCRdb trimmed public reads at Q25 via fastp, called clones via MiXCR and kept in-frame beta chains. Every distinct CDR3 protein forms one entry, paired with its most common genes and DNA. The V and J calls were not made by the authors but by TCRdb's processing. The sample yields approximately 80,000 distinct CDR3 sequences; about 70% were counted once. About four fifths of the sample is taken by the ten largest.

Flow cytometry had shown CD8+CD57+ cell expansion in the patients selected for sequencing. All patients had severe acquired aplastic anemia diagnosed by International Study of Aplastic Anemia and Agranulocytosis and Camitta criteria. At the time blood was sampled, none of the patients had received any therapy. In the study, sorted CD4+ and CD8+ blood T cells from patients with severe aplastic anemia and from healthy subjects underwent deep sequencing of TCR repertoires. Patients were enrolled under clinicaltrials.gov protocols 00001620, 01623167, 00001397, 00071045, 00081523 and 00961064 in the USA. Ficoll-Paque density gradient centrifugation was used to isolate peripheral blood mononuclear cells. CD4+ and CD8+ T cells were sorted by FACS or magnetic beads before DNA extraction. Here is what the overall study found, with its caveats: Patients and healthy controls showed no significant difference in CD8+ Simpson's diversity (P=0.060). Fewer than 35 CD8+ CDR3 sequences were found to be shared between patients and controls, but these sequences appeared to be highly expressed in patients and within the immunodominant clones of the patients.

The chain was built from TRBV16 and TRBJ2-2; the D gene may be TRBD1 or TRBD2, since each aligns over 7 bases. This TCR was recovered from a human donor with aplastic anemia. The sample comprised sorted CD4+, CD8+, or CD8+CD57+ T cells (not recorded which) from PBMCs. The nucleotide sequence is given as TGTGCCAGCAGCCCTCCCAGGGGGGGAAACACCGGGGAGCTGTTTTTT. Its coded protein is CASSPPRGGNTGELFF.